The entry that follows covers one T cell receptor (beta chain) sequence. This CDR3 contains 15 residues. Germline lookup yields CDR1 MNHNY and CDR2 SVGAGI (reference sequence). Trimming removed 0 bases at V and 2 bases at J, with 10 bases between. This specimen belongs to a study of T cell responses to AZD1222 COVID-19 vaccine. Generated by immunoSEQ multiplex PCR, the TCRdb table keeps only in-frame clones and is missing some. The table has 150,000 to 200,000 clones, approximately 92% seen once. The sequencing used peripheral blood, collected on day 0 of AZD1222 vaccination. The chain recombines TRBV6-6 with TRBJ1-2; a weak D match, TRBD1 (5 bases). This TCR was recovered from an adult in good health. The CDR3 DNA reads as TGTGCCAGCAGTTACTCGACGGGGACGAACTATGGCTACACCTTC. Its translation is CASSYSTGTNYGYTF.